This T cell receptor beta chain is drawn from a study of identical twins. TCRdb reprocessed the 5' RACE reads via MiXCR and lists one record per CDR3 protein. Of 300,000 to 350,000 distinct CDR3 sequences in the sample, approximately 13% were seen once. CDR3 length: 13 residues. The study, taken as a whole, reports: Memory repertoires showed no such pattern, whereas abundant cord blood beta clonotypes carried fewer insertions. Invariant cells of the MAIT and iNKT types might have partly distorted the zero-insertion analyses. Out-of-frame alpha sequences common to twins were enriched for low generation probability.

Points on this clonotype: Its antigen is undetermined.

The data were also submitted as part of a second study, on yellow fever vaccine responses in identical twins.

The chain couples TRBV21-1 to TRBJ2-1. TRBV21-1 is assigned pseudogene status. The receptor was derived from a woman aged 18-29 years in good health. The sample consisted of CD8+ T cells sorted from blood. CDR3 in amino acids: CASSRGNVGEQFF. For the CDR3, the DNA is TGTGCCAGCAGCAGGGGTAACGTGGGTGAGCAGTTCTTC.